A single sample gave rise to the 30 T cell receptor beta chains below, sequenced in a study of CXCR3-negative and CXCR3-positive naive CD8 T cells. The authors prepared UMI-labeled TRB cDNA libraries by 5' RACE. TCRdb reanalyzed the 5' RACE reads, giving one entry per CDR3 protein sequence and no DNA. This table holds 45,000 to 60,000 distinct CDR3 sequences. Sequencing was carried out using naive CXCR3- CD8+ T cells from blood. Subset denoted: CD45RO-CCR7+CD27+CD95- naive CD8+ T cells lacking CXCR3 (TNR3-). The receptor source for this set is a human donor in good health. Some clones in this sample may be carry-over from other donors' samples.

This chain uses TRBV5-1 with TRBJ2-7. In germline, CDR1 is SGHRS, CDR2 YFSETQ. CDR3 size: 13 residues. The CDR3 sequence: CASSWDHSYEQYF.

The chain couples TRBV12-5 to TRBJ2-2. Germline CDR1 is LGHNT and CDR2 is FRNRAP. This CDR3 contains 13 residues. The chain's CDR3 is CASGGGGTGELFF.

The chain employs TRBV20-1 and TRBJ2-3; TCRdb picks TRBD1, but there is no DNA to check that call. The CDR3 spans 17 residues. Germline V CDR1 and CDR2: DFQATT, SNEGSKA (reference sequence). The CDR3 protein is CSAEDQGVGTRTDTQYF.

The genes are TRBV12-3 or TRBV12-4 and TRBJ2-3; TCRdb proposes TRBD1, but this gene call is untestable without DNA. The length of the CDR3 is 16 residues. This chain's CDR3 is CASSLTATQSTDTQYF.

The chain employs TRBV11-2 and TRBJ1-6; checking the TCRdb D call of TRBD1 is not possible without DNA. Per the germline V gene, CDR1 is SGHAT and CDR2 is FQNNGV. The CDR3 spans 14 residues. The CDR3 spells CASSPGQWNSPLHF.

The chain is built from TRBV7-6 and TRBJ2-7; TCRdb gives TRBD2 as the D gene, but with no DNA this cannot be confirmed. The CDR3 has 16 residues. Germline assignment: CDR1 SGHVS and CDR2 FNYEAQ. This CDR3 is CASSWETSGNLYEQYF.

The chain links TRBV5-1 to TRBJ1-2; TCRdb outputs TRBD1, but without DNA this stays unchecked. The CDR3 consists of 16 residues. Germline CDR1 is SGHRS and CDR2 is YFSETQ. The CDR3 is CASSSFIHGTTYGYTF.

The J gene is TRBJ2-1, the V gene TRBV13; TCRdb indicates TRBD2, and absent DNA this call remains unverified. Germline V gives CDR1 PRHDT, CDR2 FYEKMQ (reference sequence). The length of the CDR3 is 15 residues. The CDR3 spells CASSHSGRGSNEQFF.

J is TRBJ2-7 and V is TRBV29-1; the TRBD1 assignment by TCRdb is unverifiable without DNA. This CDR3 is 12 amino acids long. Germline V gene data show CDR1 as SQVTM and CDR2 as ANQGSEA. CDR3 residues: CSVESGNYEQYF.

The chain has TRBV7-9 and TRBJ2-7; as DNA is missing, the TRBD1 call by TCRdb cannot be tested. CDR3 length: 14 residues. The V gene's germline CDR1 is SEHNR and CDR2 FQNEAQ (reference sequence). This CDR3 is CASSPWDREYEQYF.

CDR3 region: CASSPGFGRQETQYF. The chain employs TRBV7-3 and TRBJ2-5; as DNA is missing, the TRBD1 call by TCRdb cannot be tested. Germline assignment: CDR1 SGHTA and CDR2 FQGTGA. CDR3 length: 15 residues.

This chain links TRBV7-9 with TRBJ2-1; without DNA, the TCRdb call of TRBD1 cannot be checked. The CDR3 totals 16 residues. Germline-derived CDR1 and CDR2 are SEHNR and FQNEAQ (reference sequence). The CDR3 sequence: CASSTGTGDFNNEQFF.

The chain uses TRBV7-2 and TRBJ1-2. The CDR3 consists of 11 residues. Germline loops: CDR1 SGHTA, CDR2 FQGNSA. The CDR3 protein is CASSSEGGYTF.

The chain joins TRBV3-1 to TRBJ2-1; there is no DNA to check the TCRdb D call of TRBD1. Germline V CDR1 and CDR2: LGHDT, YNNKEL (reference sequence). The CDR3 has 14 amino acids. The CDR3 protein is CASGWGGRYNEQFF.

The J gene is TRBJ2-2, the V gene TRBV3-1; there is no DNA to check the TCRdb D call of TRBD1. CDR1 is LGHDT and CDR2 is YNNKEL in the germline V gene (reference sequence). This CDR3 is built from 15 residues. CDR3 residues: CASSQGTANTGELFF.

The V call is TRBV6-5, the J call TRBJ2-1; TCRdb outputs TRBD2, but without DNA this stays unchecked. Germline assignment: CDR1 MNHEY and CDR2 SVGAGI. This CDR3 has 14 amino acids. The CDR3 spells CASTYRADYNEQFF.

The genes are TRBV20-1 and TRBJ2-7. Germline V gene lookup returns CDR1 DFQATT and CDR2 SNEGSKA (reference sequence). The CDR3 covers 14 residues. CDR3 region: CSARLLTGGYEQYF.

The chain carries TRBV29-1 and TRBJ1-1; TCRdb designates TRBD1, a call that cannot be tested without DNA. This CDR3 region has 14 residues. CDR1 SQVTM and CDR2 ANQGSEA come from the germline V gene. The CDR3 region is CSVERGAVNTEAFF.

This chain connects TRBV7-6 to TRBJ2-1; TCRdb lists TRBD1, though no DNA is available to test this call. Germline V gives CDR1 SGHVS, CDR2 FNYEAQ. The CDR3 extends over 14 amino acids. This CDR3 reads CASSSSDRTQGQFF.

The chain joins TRBV5-6 to TRBJ2-5; the D call from TCRdb, TRBD1, cannot be confirmed without DNA. Germline V gives CDR1 SGHDT, CDR2 YYEEEE. The CDR3 consists of 16 residues. This CDR3 is CASSLYRGGSEETQYF.

The chain has TRBV9 and TRBJ2-7; TCRdb returns TRBD2, unconfirmable since there is no DNA. The germline V gene has CDR1 SGDLS and CDR2 YYNGEE. The length of the CDR3 is 15 residues. This CDR3 reads CASSPSGGRTYEQYF.

The gene calls are TRBV29-1 and TRBJ2-7; TCRdb designates TRBD1, a call that cannot be tested without DNA. There are 13 residues in the CDR3. The germline CDR1 and CDR2 sequences are SQVTM and ANQGSEA. This CDR3 is CSVDRGFGYEQYF.

Judged by frequency, this clonotype is medium-sized. The V and J genes are TRBV29-1 and TRBJ1-1. Germline CDR1 SQVTM, CDR2 ANQGSEA. This CDR3 has 15 amino acids. CDR3 in amino acids: CSVEDPEGIYAEAFF.

The V and J genes are TRBV7-3 and TRBJ2-2. The CDR3 loop spans 11 amino acids. Germline loops: CDR1 SGHTA, CDR2 FQGTGA. The CDR3: CASSLNGELFF.

The J gene is TRBJ2-1, the V gene TRBV7-2. Germline V gives CDR1 SGHTA, CDR2 FQGNSA. The CDR3 sequence is 14 residues long. This CDR3 reads CASSLLRSYNEQFF.

The chain employs TRBV2 and TRBJ2-7; no DNA is available, so the TRBD1 call from TCRdb remains unchecked. This CDR3 comprises 15 residues. Germline V gene sequence: CDR1 SNHLY, CDR2 FYNNEI. The CDR3 is CASRAPRGTIYEQYF.

The chain uses TRBV20-1 and TRBJ2-1; TCRdb indicates TRBD1, and absent DNA this call remains unverified. The CDR3 loop spans 14 amino acids. Germline CDR1 is DFQATT and CDR2 is SNEGSKA (reference sequence). The chain's CDR3 is CSAETGSAYNEQFF.

The chain has TRBV6-2 or TRBV6-3 and TRBJ2-3; TCRdb proposes TRBD2, but this gene call is untestable without DNA. Germline CDR1 and CDR2: MNHEY and SVGEGT. This CDR3 has 17 residues. This chain's CDR3 is CASSYPLGGGSTDTQYF.

J is TRBJ2-5 and V is TRBV7-8; TCRdb calls TRBD1, which cannot be checked without DNA. The CDR3 covers 13 residues. Germline CDR1 SGHVS, CDR2 FQNEAQ. The CDR3 protein is CASSRGVGETQYF.

This chain links TRBV28 with TRBJ2-1; the TCRdb call, TRBD1, lacks DNA for checking. The CDR3 totals 16 residues. CDR1 is MDHEN and CDR2 is SYDVKM in the germline V gene. The CDR3 reads CASSLEGADNYNEQFF.